One and the same sample provided the 14 T cell receptor beta chains below, sequenced in a study of blood T cell repertoires in COVID-19 (dated by TCRdb to the early 2020s). Library preparation was by the immunoSEQ multiplex PCR assay. Not all clones reach the TCRdb copy of this immuneACCESS table, which keeps in-frame sequences only. Checked studies attribute under half of the gap to unresolved V genes and leave the rest unexplained. For this sample the table gives about 200,000 clones, of which 86% were detected only once. The top ten clonotypes cover 4.5% to 6.5% of the sample. The sequencing sample was made of PBMCs or T cells enriched from blood (not recorded which). The origin of the receptors is a man aged 35 to 55 with acute COVID-19.

As concerns this clone: An end of the junction does not agree with germline; a read error may underlie this. V usage is TRBV2 and J usage is TRBJ1-1; TRBD1 matches at 7 bases. This CDR3 comprises 16 residues. Germline V gives CDR1 SNHLY, CDR2 FYNNEI. The CDR3 sequence: CASSEDRVVMGTEAFF. The CDR3 DNA follows: TGTGCCAGCAGCGAAGACAGGGTTGTTATGGGAACTGAAGCTTTCTTT. Full variable domain (remainder filled in from reference TRBV2 and TRBJ1-1): EPEVTQTPSHQVTQMGQEVILRCVPISNHLYFYWYRQILGQKVEFLVSFYNNEISEKSEIFDDQFSVERPDGSNFTLKIRSTKLEDSAMYFCASSEDRVVMGTEAFFGQGTRLTVV.

V and J are TRBV2 and TRBJ1-6; tentative D call: TRBD1 (5 bases). This CDR3 spans 15 amino acids. Looked up from germline, CDR1 is SNHLY and CDR2 is FYNNEI. V was pared by 6 bases and J by 0 bases, with 9 bases between. CDR3 region: CASRQESSYNSPLHF. In DNA, the CDR3 is TGTGCCAGCAGACAGGAAAGCTCCTATAATTCACCCCTCCACTTT.

The chain has TRBV24-1 and TRBJ1-1; D gene uncertain. V lost 10 bases to trimming and J lost 5 bases, with 16 bases between them. The CDR3 has 13 residues. The germline V gene has CDR1 KGHDR and CDR2 SFDVKD. CDR3 protein: CATTTSGGTEAFF. The CDR3 DNA reads as TGTGCCACTACCACCTCAGGAGGGACTGAAGCTTTCTTT.

This chain connects TRBV27 to TRBJ2-3, with D perhaps TRBD2 (6 bases). CDR1 and CDR2 (germline): MNHEY, SMNVEV (reference sequence). CDR3 length equals 14 residues. The V end lost 6 bases, the J end lost 3 bases, and 13 bases lay between the germline ends. The CDR3 DNA reads as TGTGCCAGCAGCCCCCAGACTAGAACAGATACGCAGTATTTT. Translated, it gives CASSPQTRTDTQYF.

This clone came up a few times. The chain combines TRBV27 with TRBJ1-2; 7 nucleotides align to TRBD1. V lost 6 bases, J lost 8 bases, and 12 bases stayed unmatched. This CDR3 spans 14 amino acids. The germline CDR1 and CDR2 sequences are MNHEY and SMNVEV (reference sequence). The CDR3 here is CASSLGQTLGGYTF. The CDR3 nucleotides read TGTGCCAGCAGCCTGGGACAGACCCTCGGCGGCTACACCTTC.

Here the CDR3 DNA reads TGTGCCAGCAGCTACTTTATGGGCATTTCCTACAATGAGCAGTTCTTC. As protein: CASSYFMGISYNEQFF. This chain links TRBV7-8 with TRBJ2-1; D unresolved. Germline loops: CDR1 SGHVS, CDR2 FQNEAQ. The length of the CDR3 is 16 residues. V lost 4 bases to trimming and J lost 1 base, with 14 bases between them. The full variable domain, rest sourced from reference TRBV7-8 and TRBJ2-1, is GAGVSQSPRYKVAKRGQDVALRCDPISGHVSLFWYQQALGQGPEFLTYFQNEAQLDKSGLPSDRFFAERPEGSVSTLKIQRTQQEDSAVYLCASSYFMGISYNEQFFGPGTRLTVL.

This chain joins TRBV7-9 and TRBJ2-2, with a weak D call TRBD1 (5 bases). CDR1 is SEHNR and CDR2 is FQNEAQ in the germline V gene (reference sequence). The CDR3 length is 16 residues. V dropped 7 bases and J dropped 2 bases, with 17 bases sitting between them. The CDR3 sequence is CASNWIGVTNTGELFF. DNA of the CDR3: TGTGCCAGCAACTGGATAGGGGTAACCAACACCGGGGAGCTGTTTTTT.

The chain is built from TRBV4-1 and TRBJ1-1; no clear D. Germline V CDR1 and CDR2: MGHRA, YSYEKL. The CDR3 loop spans 15 amino acids. Deletions cut 4 bases from V and 0 bases from J, with 12 bases between. CDR3 nucleotides: TGCGCCAGCAGCCGCTGGACTGACATGAACACTGAAGCTTTCTTT. Translation gives CASSRWTDMNTEAFF.

V is TRBV10-3 and J is TRBJ1-1; D is unclear. The germline V gene has CDR1 ENHRY and CDR2 SYGVKD. Trimming pared 0 bases from V and 5 bases from J, leaving 10 bases between. The CDR3 is 14 residues long. CDR3 nucleotides: TGTGCCATCAGTGAGTCGTTGACGGGAACTGAAGCTTTCTTT. Its protein product is CAISESLTGTEAFF.

The V call is TRBV19, the J call TRBJ2-1; D possibly corresponds to TRBD1 (6 bases). In germline, CDR1 is LNHDA, CDR2 SQIVND (reference sequence). The CDR3 has 15 amino acids. Trimming pared 8 bases from V and 6 bases from J, leaving 20 bases between. The CDR3 DNA reads as TGTGCCAGTCAAAGATCACCGGGACAACGCAATGAGCAGTTCTTC. It codes for CASQRSPGQRNEQFF.

V usage is TRBV5-1 and J usage is TRBJ2-1, with TRBD2 identical over 11 bases. Looked up from germline, CDR1 is SGHRS and CDR2 is YFSETQ. With 4 bases clipped from V and 3 bases from J, the junction kept 6 bases outside the gene matches. The CDR3 covers 16 residues. The CDR3 DNA is TGCGCCAGCAGCGCAGCTGGGACTAGCGGCTACAATGAGCAGTTCTTC. As protein: CASSAAGTSGYNEQFF.

This clone was seen only once. Here the CDR3 reads CASSLESGEYSGNTIYF. In DNA, the CDR3 is TGTGCCAGCAGCTTAGAGTCAGGCGAGTACTCTGGAAACACCATATATTTT. This rearrangement joins TRBV11-2 to TRBJ1-3; D gene uncertain. CDR3 length: 17 residues. The V gene lost 0 bases and the J gene lost 0 bases, with 12 bases spanning the gap. Germline CDR1 is SGHAT and CDR2 is FQNNGV.

The J gene is TRBJ1-1, the V gene TRBV3-1 (or the pseudogene TRBV3-2); D unresolved. V dropped 4 bases and J dropped 1 base, with 10 bases sitting between them. The germline V gene encodes CDR1 LGHDT and CDR2 YNNKEL (reference sequence). The CDR3 runs to 14 residues. CDR3 DNA: TGTGCCAGCAGCCTGGGTGGGAGGAACACTGAAGCTTTCTTT. Translation gives CASSLGGRNTEAFF.

V gene TRBV6-2 or TRBV6-3 combines with J gene TRBJ2-7, with a possible D match to TRBD1 (8 bases). In germline, CDR1 is MNHEY, CDR2 SVGEGT. The CDR3 extends over 15 amino acids. Trimming shortened V by 5 bases and J by 2 bases, and 16 bases separated the two germline ends. In DNA, the CDR3 is TGTGCCAGCAGTGGACAGGGCGGGGGCGCCTACGAGCAGTACTTC. It encodes CASSGQGGGAYEQYF.